The 14 T cell receptor beta chains in this list originate from one sample, sequenced in a study of blood T cell repertoires in COVID-19. Clones were read by immunoSEQ multiplex PCR, and TCRdb kept only the in-frame ones, dropping some. The profile shows under 150,000 clones, 70% to 90% of them singletons. Specimen: peripheral blood. The receptors were sampled from a human donor in a cohort sampled during active COVID-19.

The V gene is TRBV19, the J gene TRBJ2-1; 7 positions agree with TRBD2. J was trimmed by 6 bases and V by 6 bases; bases with no gene match: 14. The germline V gene has CDR1 LNHDA and CDR2 SQIVND (reference sequence). CDR3 length equals 16 residues. CDR3 in amino acids: CASSARLLSGANEQFF. CDR3 bases: TGTGCCAGTAGCGCACGACTATTGAGCGGGGCCAATGAGCAGTTCTTC.

This chain's CDR3 is CASSPHGTLTGYTF. The CDR3 DNA sequence: TGTGCCAGCAGCCCGCATGGGACACTGACTGGCTACACCTTC. This chain joins TRBV4-2 and TRBJ1-2; possible D gene TRBD1, 6 bases. Trimming removed 4 bases at V and 7 bases at J, with 16 bases between. This CDR3 has 14 amino acids. The V gene's germline CDR1 is LGHNA and CDR2 YNFKEQ.

This clone was observed a handful of times. The V and J genes are TRBV19 and TRBJ2-2; D possibly corresponds to TRBD1 (6 bases). V was cut by 6 bases and J by 5 bases, with 10 bases left in between. This CDR3 contains 13 residues. Per the germline V gene, CDR1 is LNHDA and CDR2 is SQIVND (reference sequence). CDR3 residues: CASRGHRTGELFF. Here the CDR3 DNA reads TGTGCCAGTAGGGGACATAGGACCGGGGAGCTGTTTTTT.

The chain uses TRBV7-9 and TRBJ2-1, with 7 nucleotides matching TRBD1. CDR1 SEHNR and CDR2 FQNEAQ come from the germline V gene (reference sequence). J lost 3 bases, V lost 1 base, and 3 bases had no gene match. The CDR3 totals 15 residues. CDR3 DNA: TGTGCCAGCAGCTTAGGGGACAGATTCTACAATGAGCAGTTCTTC. Amino acids: CASSLGDRFYNEQFF.

The chain joins TRBV5-1 to TRBJ1-2; no reliable D call. Germline-derived CDR1 and CDR2 are SGHRS and YFSETQ. The germline V and J ends were trimmed by 0 bases and 2 bases, with 8 bases remaining between them. The CDR3 covers 14 residues. CDR3 region: CASSLDPGNYGYTF. In DNA, the CDR3 is TGCGCCAGCAGCTTGGACCCGGGGAACTATGGCTACACCTTC.

Only one count was recorded for this clone. The rearrangement joins TRBV20-1 to TRBJ2-7, with TRBD1 identical over 7 bases. V shed 5 bases, J shed 5 bases, and the junction held 3 bases outside the gene matches. There are 11 residues in the CDR3. CDR1 is DFQATT, CDR2 SNEGSKA, per germline (reference sequence). CDR3 sequence (DNA): TGCAGTGCTTCGCAGGGGGACGAGCAGTACTTC. It specifies CSASQGDEQYF.

The chain carries TRBV5-4 and TRBJ2-7; perhaps TRBD1 as D (5 bases). Germline CDR1 and CDR2: SGHNT and YYREEE (reference sequence). V lost 1 base, J lost 3 bases, and 11 bases lay in between. The CDR3 is made up of 14 amino acids. The CDR3 loop is CASSLSPGNYEQYF. Here the CDR3 DNA reads TGTGCCAGCAGCTTGTCTCCAGGGAACTACGAGCAGTACTTC. Variable domain in full (rest from reference TRBV5-4 and TRBJ2-7): ETGVTQSPTHLIKTRGQQVTLRCSSQSGHNTVSWYQQALGQGPQFIFQYYREEENGRGNFPPRFSGLQFPNYSSELNVNALELDDSALYLCASSLSPGNYEQYFGPGTRLTVT.

The rearrangement joins TRBV4-3 to TRBJ2-2; TRBD2 matches at 10 bases. This CDR3 has 14 residues. The V gene end was trimmed by 4 bases and the J gene end by 6 bases; junction bases not matched to a gene: 2. Germline CDR1 LGHNA, CDR2 YSLEER. The CDR3 DNA reads as TGCGCCAGCAGCCTCGGACTAGCGGCCGGGGAGCTGTTTTTT. Translation gives CASSLGLAAGELFF.

This sequence joins TRBV27 and TRBJ2-7; 9 bases are a match to TRBD1. The trim removed 6 bases at V and 5 bases at J, leaving 11 bases unmatched. The CDR3 length is 15 residues. CDR1 is MNHEY, CDR2 SMNVEV, per germline (reference sequence). CDR3 nucleotides: TGTGCCAGCAGATACAGGGGGCGCGGTAGCCACGAGCAGTACTTC. Translated: CASRYRGRGSHEQYF.

This clone was picked up a small number of times. The chain employs TRBV6-5 and TRBJ2-2; 10 bases are a match to TRBD1. Germline trimming cut 8 bases from V and 2 bases from J; bases unmatched to any gene: 2. CDR3 length: 14 amino acids. The germline V gene has CDR1 MNHEY and CDR2 SVGAGI. The CDR3 is CASGDRGNTGELFF. CDR3 DNA: TGTGCCAGCGGGGACAGGGGAAACACCGGGGAGCTGTTTTTT.

This clone has a single count. This chain joins TRBV4-1 and TRBJ2-7, with TRBD1 as a possible D gene (5 bases). The CDR3 runs 13 residues. The germline V gene has CDR1 MGHRA and CDR2 YSYEKL. The ends were cut back, 1 base at V and 3 bases at J, with 7 bases in the middle. CDR3 bases: TGCGCCAGCAGCCAAGGACAGTACTACGAGCAGTACTTC. It specifies CASSQGQYYEQYF.

The sample holds one count of this clone. The V and J genes are TRBV4-2 and TRBJ2-7; the match to TRBD2 covers 7 bases. Germline trimming cut 0 bases from V and 0 bases from J; bases unmatched to any gene: 5. This CDR3 has 16 amino acids. Germline CDR1 and CDR2: LGHNA and YNFKEQ. The CDR3 protein is CASSQDWGGSSYEQYF. CDR3 in DNA: TGTGCCAGCAGCCAAGATTGGGGGGGGAGCTCCTACGAGCAGTACTTC.

The J gene is TRBJ2-7, the V gene TRBV7-8, with TRBD2 matching over 8 bases. V shed 2 bases, J shed 0 bases, and the junction held 6 bases outside the gene matches. CDR1 SGHVS and CDR2 FQNEAQ come from the germline V gene. The CDR3 has 16 amino acids. CDR3 sequence: CASSLYSGESSYEQYF. The CDR3 nucleotides read TGTGCCAGCAGCTTATATAGCGGGGAAAGCTCCTACGAGCAGTACTTC.

This chain joins TRBV5-4 and TRBJ1-1; D might be TRBD1 (6 bases). Per the germline V gene, CDR1 is SGHNT and CDR2 is YYREEE (reference sequence). Between the trimmed V and J ends, which lost 4 bases and 3 bases, there was a span of 10 bases. This CDR3 comprises 13 residues. CDR3 sequence: CASSHGQYTEAFF. The CDR3 nucleotides are TGTGCCAGCAGCCACGGACAGTACACTGAAGCTTTCTTT.